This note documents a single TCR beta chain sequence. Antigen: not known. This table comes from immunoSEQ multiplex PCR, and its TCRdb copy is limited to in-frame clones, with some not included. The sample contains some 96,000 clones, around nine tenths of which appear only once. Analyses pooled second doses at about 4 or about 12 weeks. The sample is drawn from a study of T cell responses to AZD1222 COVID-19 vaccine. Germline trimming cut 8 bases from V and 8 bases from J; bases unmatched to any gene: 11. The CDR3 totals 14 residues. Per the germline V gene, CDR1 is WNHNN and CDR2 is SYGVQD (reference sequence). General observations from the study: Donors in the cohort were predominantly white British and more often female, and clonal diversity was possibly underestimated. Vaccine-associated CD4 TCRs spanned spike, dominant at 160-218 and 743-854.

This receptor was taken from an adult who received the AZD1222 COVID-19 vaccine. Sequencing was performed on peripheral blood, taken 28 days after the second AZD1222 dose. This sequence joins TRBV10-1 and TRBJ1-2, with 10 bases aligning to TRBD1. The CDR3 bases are TGCGCCAGCGCCTCCGGGACAGGGGTCTCCGGCTACACCTTC. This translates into CASASGTGVSGYTF.